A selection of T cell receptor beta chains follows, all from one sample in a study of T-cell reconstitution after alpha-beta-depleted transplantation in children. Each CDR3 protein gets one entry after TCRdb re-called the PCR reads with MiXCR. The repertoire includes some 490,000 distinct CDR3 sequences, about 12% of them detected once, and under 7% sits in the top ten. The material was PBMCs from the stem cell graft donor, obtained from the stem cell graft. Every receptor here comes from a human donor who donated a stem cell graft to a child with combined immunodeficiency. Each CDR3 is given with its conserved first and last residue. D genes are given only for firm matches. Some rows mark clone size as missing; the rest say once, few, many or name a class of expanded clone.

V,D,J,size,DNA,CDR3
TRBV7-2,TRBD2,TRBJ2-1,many,TGTGCCAGCAGCTTACGAAGCGGGGGGGATTCCTACAATGAGCAGTTCTTC,CASSLRSGGDSYNEQFF
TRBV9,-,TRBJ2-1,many,TGTGCCAGCAGCGAACCTCGCGATGAGCAGTTCTTC,CASSEPRDEQFF
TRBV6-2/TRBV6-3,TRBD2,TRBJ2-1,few,TGTGCCAGCTCCCTCTTAGCGGGAGGTGGGGACGAGCAGTTCTTC,CASSLLAGGGDEQFF
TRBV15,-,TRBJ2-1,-,TGTGCCACCAGCAGAGATATTGTAGGGGAGGCCCTCTACTTCTCCTACAATGAGCAGTTCTTC,CATSRDIVGEALYFSYNEQFF
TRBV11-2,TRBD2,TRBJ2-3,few,TGTGCCAGCAGCACAGGTCGGGCGACTAGCGGTTTTTTCCTGGGCACAGATACGCAGTATTTT,CASSTGRATSGFFLGTDTQYF
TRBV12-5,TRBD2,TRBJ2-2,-,TGTGCTAGTGGGAAACTAGCGGGAGTAGGCACCGGGGAGCTGTTTTTT,CASGKLAGVGTGELFF
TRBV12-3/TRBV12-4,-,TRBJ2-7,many,TGTGCCAGCAGTTCGGTCCCCTACGAGCAGTACTTC,CASSSVPYEQYF
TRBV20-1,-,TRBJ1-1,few,TGCAGTGCTATTTTGAACACTGAAGCTTTCTTT,CSAILNTEAFF
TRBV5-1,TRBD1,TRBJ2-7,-,TGCGCCAGCAGCTTGGAGGGACAGGGTGGGTCCCACGAGCAGTACTTC,CASSLEGQGGSHEQYF
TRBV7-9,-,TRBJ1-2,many,TGTGCCAGCAGCCCCCTTGAGGGAAACTATGGCTACACCTTC,CASSPLEGNYGYTF
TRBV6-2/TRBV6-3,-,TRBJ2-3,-,TGTGCCTTCAGTTTAGCCCCCCACAGCCTTAGCGTTACAGATACGCAGTATTTT,CAFSLAPHSLSVTDTQYF
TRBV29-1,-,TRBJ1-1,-,TGCAGCGTTGAGGGGGTAGTCAACACTGAAGCTTTCTTT,CSVEGVVNTEAFF
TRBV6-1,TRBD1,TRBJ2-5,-,TGTGCCAGCAGGGGTTCAGGGGGCGCGAGGAGAGAGACCCAGTACTTC,CASRGSGGARRETQYF
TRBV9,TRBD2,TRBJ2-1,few,TGTGCCAGCAGCGTAGGCGGGGGGGACCTCTCCTACAATGAGCAGTTCTTC,CASSVGGGDLSYNEQFF
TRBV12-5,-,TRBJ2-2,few,TGTGCTAGTGCCCTCTACAGGGTGGTGAACACCGGGGAGCTGTTTTTT,CASALYRVVNTGELFF
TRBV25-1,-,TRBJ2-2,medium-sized,TGTGCCACCAGGTCCGGGGAGCTGTTTTTT,CATRSGELFF
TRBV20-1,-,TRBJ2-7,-,TGCAGTGCTAGAGATTCGGGGTTGAGCTCCTACGAGCAGTACTTC,CSARDSGLSSYEQYF
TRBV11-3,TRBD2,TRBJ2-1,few,TGTGCCAGCAGCTTAGGCGGGAGTACAGATGAGCAGTTCTTC,CASSLGGSTDEQFF
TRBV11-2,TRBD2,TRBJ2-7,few,TGTGCCAGCAGCTCGGTGACTAGCGGCTACGAGCAGTACTTC,CASSSVTSGYEQYF
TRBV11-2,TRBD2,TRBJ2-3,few,TGTGCCAGCAGCTTAGAGGCGCGGGGGGCCCGCACAGATACGCAGTATTTT,CASSLEARGARTDTQYF
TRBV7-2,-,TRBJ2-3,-,TGTGCCAGCAGGCCCCACGGGGGGCTAGCCCACACAGATACGCAGTATTTT,CASRPHGGLAHTDTQYF
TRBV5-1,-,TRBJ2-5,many,TGCGCCAGCAGCTTGGACAGGGTCGGACAGACCCAGTACTTC,CASSLDRVGQTQYF
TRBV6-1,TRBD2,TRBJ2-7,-,TGTGCCAGCAGTGAACGGACTAGCGGCTACGAGCAGTACTTC,CASSERTSGYEQYF
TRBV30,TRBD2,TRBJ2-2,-,TGTGCCTGGAGTGTACGTCTAGCGGGAGTGGCCGGGGAGCTGTTTTTT,CAWSVRLAGVAGELFF
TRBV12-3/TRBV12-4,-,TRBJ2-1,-,TGTGCCAGCAGTTTTCTACCCGAGGGGGAGCAGTTCTTC,CASSFLPEGEQFF
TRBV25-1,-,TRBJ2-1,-,TGTGCCAGCAGTGAATATATTCGTCAACGGGACGGGCCCTACAATGAGCAGTTCTTC,CASSEYIRQRDGPYNEQFF
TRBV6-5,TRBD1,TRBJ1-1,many,TGTGCCAGCAGCAAAGAGTTCGGACAGGCCACTGAAGCTTTCTTT,CASSKEFGQATEAFF
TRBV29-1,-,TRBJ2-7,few,TGCAGCGTTGAAGAGAGCGGAGGGAGCTACGAGCAGTACTTC,CSVEESGGSYEQYF
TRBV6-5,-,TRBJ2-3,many,TGTGCCAGCATCCCCGAGTGGTATTTT,CASIPEWYF
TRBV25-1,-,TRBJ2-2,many,TGTGCCAGCAGTTTAGCTACCGGGGAGCTGTTTTTT,CASSLATGELFF
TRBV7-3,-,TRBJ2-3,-,TGTGCCAGCAGCCCGAGGGGGAGCGACCGATACGGAGATACGCAGTATTTT,CASSPRGSDRYGDTQYF
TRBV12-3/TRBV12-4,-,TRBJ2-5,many,TGTGCCAGCAGTTCGACCAAACTCTTAGTACGAGAGACCCAGTACTTC,CASSSTKLLVRETQYF
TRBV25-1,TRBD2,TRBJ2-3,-,TGTGCCAGCAGTGAGCCTGGTACGGGACTAGCAAGCACAGATACGCAGTATTTT,CASSEPGTGLASTDTQYF
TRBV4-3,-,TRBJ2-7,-,TGCGCCAGCAGCCAAGATTTCGATCCACACTACGAGCAGTACTTC,CASSQDFDPHYEQYF
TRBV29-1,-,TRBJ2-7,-,-,CSVGTGAAEYF
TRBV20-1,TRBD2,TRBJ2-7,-,TGCAGTGCTAGAGGTACTAGCGGGAGGACATACGAGCAGTACTTC,CSARGTSGRTYEQYF
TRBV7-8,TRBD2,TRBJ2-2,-,TGTGCCAGCAGCTCGCCCGCGGGGGCGAACACCGGGGAGCTGTTTTTT,CASSSPAGANTGELFF
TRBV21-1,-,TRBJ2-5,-,TGTGCCAGTCTTTGGCGAGAGGGAGGAGACCAAGAGACCCAGTACTTC,CASLWREGGDQETQYF
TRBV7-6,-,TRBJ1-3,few,TGTGCCAGCCAGTTAGACAGGCTGGGAAACACCATATATTTT,CASQLDRLGNTIYF
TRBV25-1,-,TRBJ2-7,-,TGTGCCAGCAGTGAATCATCATACTACGAGCAGTACTTC,CASSESSYYEQYF
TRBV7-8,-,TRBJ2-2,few,TGTGCCAGCAGCTTAGCTCGCAGGGAGAATACCGGGGAGCTGTTTTTT,CASSLARRENTGELFF